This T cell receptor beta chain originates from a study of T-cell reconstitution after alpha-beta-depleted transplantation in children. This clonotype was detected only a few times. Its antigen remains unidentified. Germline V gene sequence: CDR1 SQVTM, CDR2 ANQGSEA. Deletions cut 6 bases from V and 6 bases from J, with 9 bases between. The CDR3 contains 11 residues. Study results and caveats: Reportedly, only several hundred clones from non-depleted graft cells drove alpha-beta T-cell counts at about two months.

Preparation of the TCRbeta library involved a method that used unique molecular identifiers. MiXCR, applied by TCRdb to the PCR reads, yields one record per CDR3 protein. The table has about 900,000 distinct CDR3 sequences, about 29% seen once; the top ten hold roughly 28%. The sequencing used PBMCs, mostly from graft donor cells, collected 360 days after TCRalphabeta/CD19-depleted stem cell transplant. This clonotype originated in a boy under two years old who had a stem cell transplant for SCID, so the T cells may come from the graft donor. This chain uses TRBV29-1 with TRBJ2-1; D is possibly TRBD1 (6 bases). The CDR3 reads CSVRGSNEQFF. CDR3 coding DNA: TGCAGCGTGAGGGGGAGCAATGAGCAGTTCTTC.